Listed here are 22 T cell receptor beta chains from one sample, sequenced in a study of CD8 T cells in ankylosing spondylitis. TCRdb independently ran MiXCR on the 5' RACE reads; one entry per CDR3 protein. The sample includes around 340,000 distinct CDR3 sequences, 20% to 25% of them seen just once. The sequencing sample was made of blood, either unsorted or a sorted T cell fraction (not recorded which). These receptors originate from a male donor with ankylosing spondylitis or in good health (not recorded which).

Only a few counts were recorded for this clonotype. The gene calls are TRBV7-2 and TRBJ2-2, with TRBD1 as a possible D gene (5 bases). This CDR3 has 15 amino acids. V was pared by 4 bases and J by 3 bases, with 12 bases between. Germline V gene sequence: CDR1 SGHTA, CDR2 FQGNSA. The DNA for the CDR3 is TGTGCCAGCAGCTACAGCAGACAGCACACCGGGGAGCTGTTTTTT. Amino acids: CASSYSRQHTGELFF.

CDR3 sequence: CASSITGDTSTDTQYF. CDR3 DNA: TGCGCCAGCAGCATCACAGGGGATACTAGCACAGATACGCAGTATTTT. The chain joins TRBV5-1 to TRBJ2-3; 7 bases are shared with TRBD1. Germline trimming cut 4 bases from V and 0 bases from J; bases unmatched to any gene: 8. Germline lookup yields CDR1 SGHRS and CDR2 YFSETQ. This CDR3 spans 16 amino acids.

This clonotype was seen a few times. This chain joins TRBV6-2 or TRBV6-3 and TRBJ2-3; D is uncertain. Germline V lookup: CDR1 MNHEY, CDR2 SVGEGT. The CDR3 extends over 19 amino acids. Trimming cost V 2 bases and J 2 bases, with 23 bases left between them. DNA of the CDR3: TGTGCCAGCAGTTACCTCTCCGCGTTCCCCTTAACCATCACAGATACGCAGTATTTT. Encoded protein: CASSYLSAFPLTITDTQYF.

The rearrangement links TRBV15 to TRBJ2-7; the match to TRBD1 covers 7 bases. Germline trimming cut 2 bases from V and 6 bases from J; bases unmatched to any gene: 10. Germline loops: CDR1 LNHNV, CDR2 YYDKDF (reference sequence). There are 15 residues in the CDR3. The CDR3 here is CATSRPGTESGEQYF. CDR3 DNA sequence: TGTGCCACCAGCAGACCTGGGACAGAAAGTGGCGAGCAGTACTTC.

The CDR3 DNA follows: TGCAGTGCTAGAGATCTAGCAAGCTCCTACGAGCAGTACTTC. It codes for CSARDLASSYEQYF. V is TRBV20-1 and J is TRBJ2-7, with D maybe TRBD2 (5 bases). Germline assignment: CDR1 DFQATT and CDR2 SNEGSKA (reference sequence). The CDR3 loop spans 14 amino acids. The ends were cut back, 0 bases at V and 0 bases at J, with 9 bases in the middle.

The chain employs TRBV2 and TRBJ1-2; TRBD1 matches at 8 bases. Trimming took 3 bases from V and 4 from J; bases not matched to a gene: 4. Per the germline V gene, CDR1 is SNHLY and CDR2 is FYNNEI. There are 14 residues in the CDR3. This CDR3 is CASSDPRGPYGYTF. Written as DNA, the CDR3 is TGTGCCAGCAGTGACCCCAGGGGGCCCTATGGCTACACCTTC.

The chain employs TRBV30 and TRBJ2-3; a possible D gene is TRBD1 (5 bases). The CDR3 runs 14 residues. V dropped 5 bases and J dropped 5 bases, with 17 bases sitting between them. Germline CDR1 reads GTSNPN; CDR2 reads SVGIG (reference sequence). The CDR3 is CAWGKGVAEDTQYF. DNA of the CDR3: TGTGCCTGGGGGAAAGGGGTAGCTGAAGATACGCAGTATTTT.

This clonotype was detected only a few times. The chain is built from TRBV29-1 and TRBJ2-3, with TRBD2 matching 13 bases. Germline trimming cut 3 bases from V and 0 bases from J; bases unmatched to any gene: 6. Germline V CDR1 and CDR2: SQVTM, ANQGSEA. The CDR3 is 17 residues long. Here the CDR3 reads CSVEGLAGLLSTDTQYF. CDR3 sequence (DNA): TGCAGCGTTGAGGGACTAGCGGGGCTACTTAGCACAGATACGCAGTATTTT.

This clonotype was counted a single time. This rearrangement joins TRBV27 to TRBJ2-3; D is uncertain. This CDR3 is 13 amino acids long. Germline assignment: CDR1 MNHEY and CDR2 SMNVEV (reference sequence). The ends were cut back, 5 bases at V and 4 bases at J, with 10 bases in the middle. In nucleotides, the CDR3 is TGTGCCAGCAGTCGGAAGAGACCAGATACGCAGTATTTT. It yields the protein CASSRKRPDTQYF.

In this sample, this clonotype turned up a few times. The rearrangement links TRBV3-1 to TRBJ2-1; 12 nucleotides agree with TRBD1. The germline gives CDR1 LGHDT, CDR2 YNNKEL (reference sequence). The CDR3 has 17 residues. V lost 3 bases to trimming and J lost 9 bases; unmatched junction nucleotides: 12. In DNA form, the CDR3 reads TGTGCCAGCAGCCAGGGGAGGTGGGACAGGGGGCTTGGTGAGCAGTTCTTC. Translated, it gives CASSQGRWDRGLGEQFF.

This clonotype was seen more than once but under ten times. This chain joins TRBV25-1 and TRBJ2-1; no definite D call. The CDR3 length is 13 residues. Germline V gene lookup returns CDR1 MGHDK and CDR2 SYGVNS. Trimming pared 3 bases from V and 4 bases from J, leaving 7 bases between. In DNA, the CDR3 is TGTGCCAGCAGTGAGGACGGATACAATGAGCAGTTCTTC. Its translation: CASSEDGYNEQFF. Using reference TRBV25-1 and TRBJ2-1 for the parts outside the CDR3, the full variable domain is EADIYQTPRYLVIGTGKKITLECSQTMGHDKMYWYQQDPGMELHLIHYSYGVNSTEKGDLSSESTVSRIRTEHFPLTLESARPSHTSQYLCASSEDGYNEQFFGPGTRLTVL.

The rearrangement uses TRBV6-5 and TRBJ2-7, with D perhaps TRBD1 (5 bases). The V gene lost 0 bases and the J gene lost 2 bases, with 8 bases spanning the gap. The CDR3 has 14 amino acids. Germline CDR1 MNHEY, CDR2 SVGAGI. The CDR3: CASSYSGDPYEQYF. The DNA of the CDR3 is TGTGCCAGCAGTTACTCAGGGGATCCCTACGAGCAGTACTTC.

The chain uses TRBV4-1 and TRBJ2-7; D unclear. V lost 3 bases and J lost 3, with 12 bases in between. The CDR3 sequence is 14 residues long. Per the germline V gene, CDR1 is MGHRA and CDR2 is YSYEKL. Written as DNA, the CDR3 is TGCGCCAGCAGCCACCACCCGGCGGACTACGAGCAGTACTTC. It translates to CASSHHPADYEQYF.

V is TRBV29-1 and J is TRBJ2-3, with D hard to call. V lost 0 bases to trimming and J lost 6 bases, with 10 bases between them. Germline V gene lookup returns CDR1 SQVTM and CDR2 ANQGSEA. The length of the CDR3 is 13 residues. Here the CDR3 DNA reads TGCAGCGTTGAAGATTGGGCAGAGGATACGCAGTATTTT. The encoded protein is CSVEDWAEDTQYF.

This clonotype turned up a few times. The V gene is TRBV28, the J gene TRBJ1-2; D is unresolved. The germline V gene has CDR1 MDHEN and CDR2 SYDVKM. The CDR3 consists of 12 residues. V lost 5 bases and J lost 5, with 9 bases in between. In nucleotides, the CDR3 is TGTGCCAGCAGTCCCGGACTGTATGGCTACACCTTC. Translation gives CASSPGLYGYTF.

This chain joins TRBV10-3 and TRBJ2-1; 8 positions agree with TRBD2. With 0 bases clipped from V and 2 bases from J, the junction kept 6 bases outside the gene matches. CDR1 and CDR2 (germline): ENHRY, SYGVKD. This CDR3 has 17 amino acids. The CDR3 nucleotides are TGTGCCATCAGTGAGTCGGGCGGGGGGCAACCCTACAATGAGCAGTTCTTC. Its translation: CAISESGGGQPYNEQFF.

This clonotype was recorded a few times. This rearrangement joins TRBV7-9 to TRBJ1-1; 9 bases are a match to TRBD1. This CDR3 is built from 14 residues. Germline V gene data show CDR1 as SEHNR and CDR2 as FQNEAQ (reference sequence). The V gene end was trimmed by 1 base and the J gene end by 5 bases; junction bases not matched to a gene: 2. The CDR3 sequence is CASSLVTGGTEAFF. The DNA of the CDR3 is TGTGCCAGCAGCTTAGTGACAGGGGGAACTGAAGCTTTCTTT. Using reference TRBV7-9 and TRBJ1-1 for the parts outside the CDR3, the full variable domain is DTGVSQNPRHKITKRGQNVTFRCDPISEHNRLYWYRQTLGQGPEFLTYFQNEAQLEKSRLLSDRFSAERPKGSFSTLEIQRTEQGDSAMYLCASSLVTGGTEAFFGQGTRLTVV.

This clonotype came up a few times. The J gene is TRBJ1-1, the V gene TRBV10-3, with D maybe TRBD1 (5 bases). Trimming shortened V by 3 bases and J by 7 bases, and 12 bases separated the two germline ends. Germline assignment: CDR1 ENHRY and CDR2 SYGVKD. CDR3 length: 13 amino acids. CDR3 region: CAISDEGPHEAFF. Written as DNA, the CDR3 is TGTGCCATCAGTGATGAGGGACCGCATGAAGCTTTCTTT.

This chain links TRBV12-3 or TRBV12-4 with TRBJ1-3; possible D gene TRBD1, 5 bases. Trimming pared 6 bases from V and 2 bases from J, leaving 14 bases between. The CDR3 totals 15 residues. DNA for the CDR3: TGTGCCAGCAGCAACGACATAGGGGCTGGAAACACCATATATTTT. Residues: CASSNDIGAGNTIYF.

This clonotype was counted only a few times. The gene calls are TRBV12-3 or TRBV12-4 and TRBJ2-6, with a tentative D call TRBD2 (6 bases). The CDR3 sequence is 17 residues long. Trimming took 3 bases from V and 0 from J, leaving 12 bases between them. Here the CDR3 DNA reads TGTGCCAGCAGTTTGGAGGGCCTCTACTCTGGGGCCAACGTCCTGACTTTC. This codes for CASSLEGLYSGANVLTF.

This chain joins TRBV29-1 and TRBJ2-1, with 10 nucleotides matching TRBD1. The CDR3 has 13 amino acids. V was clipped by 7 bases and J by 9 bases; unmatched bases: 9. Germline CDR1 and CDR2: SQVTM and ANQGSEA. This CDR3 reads CSGRQGAFVEQFF. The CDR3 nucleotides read TGCAGCGGACGACAGGGGGCTTTTGTTGAGCAGTTCTTC.

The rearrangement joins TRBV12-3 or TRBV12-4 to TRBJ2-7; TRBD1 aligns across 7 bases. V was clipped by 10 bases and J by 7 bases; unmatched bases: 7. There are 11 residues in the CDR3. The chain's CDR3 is CATSRGLEQYF. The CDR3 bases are TGTGCCACCAGCAGGGGGTTGGAGCAGTACTTC.